The 3 T cell receptor beta chains in this list originate from one sample, sequenced in a study of blood T cell repertoires in COVID-19. Data came from immunoSEQ multiplex PCR; TCRdb stores just in-frame clones and leaves some out. The sample has approximately 360,000 clones, roughly 90% seen once. The specimen was peripheral blood. These TCRs come from a man aged 35-49 years with acute or convalescent COVID-19.

The chain couples TRBV6-5 to TRBJ1-6, with D perhaps TRBD1 (5 bases). The CDR3 runs to 15 residues. Germline-derived CDR1 and CDR2 are MNHEY and SVGAGI. The V end lost 5 bases, the J end lost 7 bases, and 15 bases lay between the germline ends. The CDR3 DNA reads as TGTGCCAGCAGTCCCGGCCCAGGGCGCAATTCACCCCTCCACTTT. Amino acid sequence: CASSPGPGRNSPLHF.

This clone has just a few counts. The rearrangement links TRBV6-5 to TRBJ2-1; D is possibly TRBD2 (7 bases). The V and J ends lost 2 bases and 2 bases respectively, with 13 bases between them. In germline, CDR1 is MNHEY, CDR2 SVGAGI. CDR3 length: 16 residues. DNA of the CDR3: TGTGCCAGCAGTTACCGAGGGGAGGGGGCCTACAATGAGCAGTTCTTC. It is translated as CASSYRGEGAYNEQFF.

V usage is TRBV5-4 and J usage is TRBJ2-7; D remains ambiguous. The V and J ends lost 0 bases and 3 bases respectively, with 7 bases between them. The germline V gene encodes CDR1 SGHNT and CDR2 YYREEE (reference sequence). The CDR3 consists of 13 residues. CDR3 protein: CASSLDSYYEQYF. CDR3 sequence (DNA): TGTGCCAGCAGCTTGGACAGTTACTACGAGCAGTACTTC.